The 20 T cell receptor beta chains listed next were all sequenced from one sample in a study of blood T cell repertoires in COVID-19. The method was immunoSEQ multiplex PCR; TCRdb's version includes in-frame clones alone and lacks a portion of them. The table shows 53,000 or so clones, with 79% occurring only once. Sequencing was carried out using peripheral blood. These receptors all stem from a man aged 55 to 70 with acute or convalescent COVID-19.

This chain uses TRBV28 with TRBJ2-7; 10 bases match TRBD2. CDR3 length equals 17 residues. The V segment lost 2 bases and the J segment 2 bases; nucleotides outside the gene matches: 9. In germline, CDR1 is MDHEN, CDR2 SYDVKM. The CDR3 bases are TGTGCCAGCAGTTTAAGAGGAAGGCTAGCGGGAGCCTACGAGCAGTACTTC. Amino acids: CASSLRGRLAGAYEQYF.

This sequence joins TRBV7-2 and TRBJ2-1, with D perhaps TRBD2 (5 bases). Germline values: CDR1 SGHTA, CDR2 FQGNSA. Between the trimmed V and J ends, which lost 5 bases and 10 bases, there was a span of 21 bases. This CDR3 has 15 amino acids. Here the CDR3 DNA reads TGTGCCAGCAGCATGATGCTAGCAATAGGAGTGGAGCAGTTCTTC. Its protein is CASSMMLAIGVEQFF.

The rearrangement uses TRBV7-3 and TRBJ1-1; D may be TRBD1 (6 bases). This CDR3 comprises 16 residues. Trimming took 2 bases from V and 0 from J, leaving 13 bases between them. Looked up from germline, CDR1 is SGHTA and CDR2 is FQGTGA. The CDR3 DNA follows: TGTGCCAGCAGCTTAGCCCCGACAGGACTGAACACTGAAGCTTTCTTT. It is translated as CASSLAPTGLNTEAFF.

The chain uses TRBV27 and TRBJ2-7, with 8 bases matching TRBD1. Trimming cost V 6 bases and J 4 bases; bases outside gene matches: 11. Per the germline V gene, CDR1 is MNHEY and CDR2 is SMNVEV (reference sequence). The CDR3 loop spans 15 amino acids. The CDR3 nucleotides are TGTGCCAGCAGCCTGACAGGGGTGGGGGGTTACGAGCAGTACTTC. Its protein product is CASSLTGVGGYEQYF.

DNA of the CDR3: TGTGCCAGCAGCCTGGGACTAGCGGGCGACTACACAGATACGCAGTATTTT. Amino acid sequence: CASSLGLAGDYTDTQYF. The gene calls are TRBV11-2 and TRBJ2-3, with 12 bases fitting TRBD2. Unmatched junction bases numbered 8, after V lost 5 bases and J lost 2 bases. The CDR3 length is 17 residues. From germline, CDR1 is SGHAT and CDR2 FQNNGV.

This sequence joins TRBV7-2 and TRBJ2-2; 8 positions agree with TRBD1. V lost 5 bases, J lost 1 base, and 3 bases stayed unmatched. Germline CDR1 is SGHTA and CDR2 is FQGNSA. This CDR3 region has 15 residues. The CDR3 DNA follows: TGTGCCAGCAGCCAAGGACAGGGGAACACCGGGGAGCTGTTTTTT. Translated, it gives CASSQGQGNTGELFF.

J is TRBJ2-1 and V is TRBV20-1, with 7 bases that match TRBD2. The germline CDR1 and CDR2 sequences are DFQATT and SNEGSKA (reference sequence). J was trimmed by 3 bases and V by 3 bases; bases with no gene match: 5. The CDR3 length is 14 residues. CDR3 sequence (DNA): TGCAGTGCTAGTGTTTGGGACTACTACAATGAGCAGTTCTTC. This encodes CSASVWDYYNEQFF.

This sequence joins TRBV11-2 and TRBJ2-5; 10 bases line up with TRBD2. CDR3 length: 15 residues. With V trimmed by 7 bases and J by 1 base, 6 bases remained unmatched. Germline CDR1 is SGHAT and CDR2 is FQNNGV. The CDR3 sequence is CASTRLAGSQETQYF. The DNA of the CDR3 is TGTGCCAGCACCCGACTAGCGGGCTCCCAAGAGACCCAGTACTTC.

This chain links TRBV29-1 with TRBJ1-2, with 10 bases lining up with TRBD1. The germline CDR1 and CDR2 sequences are SQVTM and ANQGSEA. The length of the CDR3 is 17 residues. Trimming removed 4 bases from V and 7 bases from J; junction bases left unmatched: 18. CDR3 DNA: TGCAGCGTTGTCTTTGCGGGGGGACAGGGGAAGGTGGGTGGCTACACCTTC. Encoded protein: CSVVFAGGQGKVGGYTF.

This clone was seen a handful of times. V is TRBV6-6 and J is TRBJ1-3; D perhaps matches TRBD1 (6 bases). Trimming left V 4 bases short and J 3 bases short, with 13 bases between. The CDR3 spans 15 residues. From germline, CDR1 is MNHNY and CDR2 SVGAGI (reference sequence). The CDR3 DNA follows: TGTGCCAGCAGTTTCTCCGCAGGGGATGGAAACACCATATATTTT. It yields the protein CASSFSAGDGNTIYF.

This clone was found a few times. The J gene is TRBJ1-1, the V gene TRBV5-1; TRBD1 is a possible D gene (6 bases). V was shortened by 3 bases and J by 4 bases, with 16 bases between the two germline ends. The CDR3 contains 15 residues. In germline, CDR1 is SGHRS, CDR2 YFSETQ. DNA for the CDR3: TGCGCCAGCAGCTACGGGACAACAAAGGGCACTGAAGCTTTCTTT. It encodes CASSYGTTKGTEAFF. The full variable domain, completed using reference TRBV5-1 and TRBJ1-1, is KAGVTQTPRYLIKTRGQQVTLSCSPISGHRSVSWYQQTPGQGLQFLFEYFSETQRNKGNFPGRFSGRQFSNSRSEMNVSTLELGDSALYLCASSYGTTKGTEAFFGQGTRLTVV.

This chain joins TRBV7-3 and TRBJ2-1; D is perhaps TRBD2 (5 bases). Per germline, CDR1 SGHTA and CDR2 FQGTGA. Trimming left V 5 bases short and J 6 bases short, with 17 bases between. The CDR3 length is 15 residues. The chain's CDR3 is CASSPSGVVLNEQFF. Here the CDR3 DNA reads TGTGCCAGCAGCCCCTCCGGGGTGGTCCTCAATGAGCAGTTCTTC.

This clone was recorded a few times. This chain connects TRBV25-1 to TRBJ1-3; perhaps TRBD1 as D (5 bases). Germline CDR1 MGHDK, CDR2 SYGVNS. This CDR3 is built from 14 residues. Deletions cut 5 bases from V and 3 bases from J, with 11 bases between. Here the CDR3 reads CASSPRDYGNTIYF. The CDR3 coding sequence is TGTGCCAGCAGTCCCAGGGACTATGGAAACACCATATATTTT.

This clone was seen only once. V usage is TRBV27 and J usage is TRBJ2-7; TRBD1 agrees at 7 bases. Germline V gene sequence: CDR1 MNHEY, CDR2 SMNVEV (reference sequence). The trim removed 3 bases at V and 4 bases at J, leaving 9 bases unmatched. The CDR3 loop spans 15 amino acids. The DNA for the CDR3 is TGTGCCAGCAGTTTTATAGGACAGGCCCCATACGAGCAGTACTTC. It specifies CASSFIGQAPYEQYF.

J is TRBJ1-5 and V is TRBV6-6, with 9 nucleotides matching TRBD1. Germline CDR1 reads MNHNY; CDR2 reads SVGAGI (reference sequence). V lost 8 bases and J lost 3; bases outside the gene matches: 5. The CDR3 sequence is 14 residues long. CDR3 in amino acids: CASGQGWDNQPQHF. The CDR3 region has the DNA TGTGCCAGCGGACAGGGGTGGGACAATCAGCCCCAGCATTTT.

The count of this clone is one. The chain couples TRBV18 to TRBJ2-5; 8 bases are shared with TRBD1. The V gene's germline CDR1 is KGHSH and CDR2 LQKENI. Trimming took 1 base from V and 2 from J; bases not matched to a gene: 18. The CDR3 totals 20 residues. CDR3 sequence: CASSPRVTSDRRGPQETQYF. CDR3 coding DNA: TGTGCCAGCTCACCACGGGTAACGAGTGACCGCAGGGGGCCGCAAGAGACCCAGTACTTC.

The rearrangement links TRBV27 to TRBJ1-2; a weak D match, TRBD1 (5 bases). The V and J ends lost 4 bases and 0 bases respectively, with 12 bases between them. Germline V gene lookup returns CDR1 MNHEY and CDR2 SMNVEV (reference sequence). This CDR3 region has 15 residues. DNA for the CDR3: TGTGCCAGCAGTTCCCCTCAACAGGCTAACTATGGCTACACCTTC. Amino acid sequence: CASSSPQQANYGYTF.

This chain's CDR3 is CASSYTGVEQYF. Here the CDR3 DNA reads TGTGCCAGCAGCTATACAGGGGTCGAGCAGTACTTC. This chain connects TRBV5-4 to TRBJ2-7; TRBD1 agrees at 7 bases. The CDR3 extends over 12 amino acids. The ends lost 3 bases at V and 6 bases at J; junction bases unmatched: 3. Germline V gives CDR1 SGHNT, CDR2 YYREEE (reference sequence). The entire variable domain, with the rest obtained from reference TRBV5-4 and TRBJ2-7, is as follows: ETGVTQSPTHLIKTRGQQVTLRCSSQSGHNTVSWYQQALGQGPQFIFQYYREEENGRGNFPPRFSGLQFPNYSSELNVNALELDDSALYLCASSYTGVEQYFGPGTRLTVT.

V usage is TRBV4-3 and J usage is TRBJ1-5; the D is unclear. The germline gives CDR1 LGHNA, CDR2 YSLEER. The CDR3 covers 15 residues. The V end was cut by 0 bases, the J end by 6 bases, with 12 bases between. The CDR3 nucleotides are TGCGCCAGCAGCCAAGATAACAGTGACGGTCAGCCCCAGCATTTT. Its protein product is CASSQDNSDGQPQHF.

The chain has TRBV5-1 and TRBJ2-3, with 10 bases matching TRBD2. Germline CDR1 SGHRS, CDR2 YFSETQ. CDR3 length: 19 amino acids. Trimming cost V 0 bases and J 2 bases; bases outside gene matches: 12. The CDR3 DNA is TGCGCCAGCAGCTTGGCTCTGCTAGCGGGAGTTGGTCTCACAGATACGCAGTATTTT. Amino acids: CASSLALLAGVGLTDTQYF.